Detailed here is one TCR beta chain. The sample originates from a study of identical twins. Template switching added a universal primer site, and cDNA bore unique molecular identifiers. TCRdb passed the 5' RACE reads through MiXCR, listing each CDR3 protein once. Among 450,000 or so distinct CDR3 sequences, less than 25% were seen once, and the ten largest hold about 2.7%. V lost 7 bases to trimming and J lost 3 bases, with 9 bases between them. The CDR3 is 13 amino acids. CDR1 is MNHNY and CDR2 is SVGAGI in the germline V gene (reference sequence). These same records also appear under a second study, on T cells expressing NK-cell markers. That source notes: HCMV serostatus: seven of eight sequenced donors positive, one negative. Several experiments confined sorting to alpha-beta TCR T cells with an anti-gamma-delta TCR antibody.

Sequences were obtained from CD4+ T cells sorted from blood. V and J are TRBV6-6 and TRBJ2-2, with TRBD1 as a possible D gene (5 bases). This receptor was identified in a woman under 30 in good health. The CDR3 DNA follows: TGTGCCAGCAAGGGCAGGGACACCGGGGAGCTGTTTTTT. This codes for CASKGRDTGELFF.